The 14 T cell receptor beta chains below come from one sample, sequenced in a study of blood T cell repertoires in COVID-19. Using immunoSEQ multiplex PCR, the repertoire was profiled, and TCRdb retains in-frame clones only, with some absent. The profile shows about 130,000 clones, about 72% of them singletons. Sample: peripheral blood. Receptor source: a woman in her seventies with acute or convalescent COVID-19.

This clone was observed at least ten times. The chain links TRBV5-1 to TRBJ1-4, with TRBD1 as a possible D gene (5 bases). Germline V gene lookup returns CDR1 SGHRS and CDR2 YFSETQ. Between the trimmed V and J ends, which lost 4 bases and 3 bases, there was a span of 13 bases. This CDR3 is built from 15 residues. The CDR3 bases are TGCGCCAGCAGCCCCCGGGGGGGTCCTAATGAAAAACTGTTTTTT. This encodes CASSPRGGPNEKLFF.

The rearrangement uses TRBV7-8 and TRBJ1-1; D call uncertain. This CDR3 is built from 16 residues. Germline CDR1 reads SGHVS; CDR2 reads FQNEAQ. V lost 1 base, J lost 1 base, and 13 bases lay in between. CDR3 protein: CASSLVPGLGNTEAFF. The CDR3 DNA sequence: TGTGCCAGCAGCTTAGTTCCCGGGTTAGGGAACACTGAAGCTTTCTTT.

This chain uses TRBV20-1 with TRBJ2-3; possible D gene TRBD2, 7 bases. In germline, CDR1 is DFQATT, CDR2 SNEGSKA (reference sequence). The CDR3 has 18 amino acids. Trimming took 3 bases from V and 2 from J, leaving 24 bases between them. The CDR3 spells CSASKQGFSGTYTDTQYF. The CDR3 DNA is TGCAGTGCTAGTAAGCAGGGGTTCAGCGGGACCTACACAGATACGCAGTATTTT.

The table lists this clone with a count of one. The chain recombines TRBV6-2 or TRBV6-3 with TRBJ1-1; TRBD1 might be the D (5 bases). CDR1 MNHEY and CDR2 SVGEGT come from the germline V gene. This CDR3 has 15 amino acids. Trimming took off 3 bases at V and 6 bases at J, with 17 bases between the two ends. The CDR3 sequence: CASSYHSRVGAEAFF. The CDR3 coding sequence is TGTGCCAGCAGTTATCATAGCAGGGTTGGGGCTGAAGCTTTCTTT.

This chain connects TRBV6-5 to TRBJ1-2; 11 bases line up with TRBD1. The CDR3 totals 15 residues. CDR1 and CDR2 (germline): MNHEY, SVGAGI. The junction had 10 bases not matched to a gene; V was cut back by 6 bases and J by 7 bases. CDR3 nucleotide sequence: TGTGCCAGCAGCTATCGAGGACAGGGGGCGTTTGGCTACACCTTC. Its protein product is CASSYRGQGAFGYTF.

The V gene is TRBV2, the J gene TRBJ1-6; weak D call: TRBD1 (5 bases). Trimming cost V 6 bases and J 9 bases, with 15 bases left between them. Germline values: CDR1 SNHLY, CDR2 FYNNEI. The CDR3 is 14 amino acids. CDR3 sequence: CASSGGVTGSPLHF. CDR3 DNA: TGTGCCAGCAGCGGGGGGGTCACTGGTTCACCCCTCCACTTT.

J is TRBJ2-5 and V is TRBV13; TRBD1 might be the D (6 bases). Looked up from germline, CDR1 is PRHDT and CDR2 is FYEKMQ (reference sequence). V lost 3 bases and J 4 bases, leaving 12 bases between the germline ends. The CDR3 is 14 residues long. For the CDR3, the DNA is TGTGCCAGCAGCTTCCTACAGGGTGCAGAGACCCAGTACTTC. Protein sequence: CASSFLQGAETQYF. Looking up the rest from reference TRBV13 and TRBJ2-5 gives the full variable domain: AAGVIQSPRHLIKEKRETATLKCYPIPRHDTVYWYQQGPGQDPQFLISFYEKMQSDKGSIPDRFSAQQFSDYHSELNMSSLELGDSALYFCASSFLQGAETQYFGPGTRLLVL.

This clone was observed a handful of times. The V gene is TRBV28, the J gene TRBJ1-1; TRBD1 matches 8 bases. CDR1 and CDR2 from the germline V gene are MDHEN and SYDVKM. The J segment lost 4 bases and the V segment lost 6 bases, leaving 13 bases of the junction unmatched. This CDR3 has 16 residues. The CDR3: CASSAEPGTGATEAFF. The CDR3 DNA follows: TGTGCCAGCAGCGCAGAACCCGGGACAGGAGCCACTGAAGCTTTCTTT.

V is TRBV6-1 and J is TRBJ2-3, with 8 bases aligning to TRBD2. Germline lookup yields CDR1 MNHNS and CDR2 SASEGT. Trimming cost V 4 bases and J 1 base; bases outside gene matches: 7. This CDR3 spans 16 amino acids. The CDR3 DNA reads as TGTGCCAGCAGTGCCCGGACTAGCTTGGGCACAGATACGCAGTATTTT. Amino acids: CASSARTSLGTDTQYF.

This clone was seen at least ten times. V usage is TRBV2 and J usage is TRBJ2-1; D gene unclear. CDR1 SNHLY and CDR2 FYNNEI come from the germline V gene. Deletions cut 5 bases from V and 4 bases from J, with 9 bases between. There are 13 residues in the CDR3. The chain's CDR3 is CASSSWAYNEQFF. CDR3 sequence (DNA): TGTGCCAGCAGTTCTTGGGCGTACAATGAGCAGTTCTTC.

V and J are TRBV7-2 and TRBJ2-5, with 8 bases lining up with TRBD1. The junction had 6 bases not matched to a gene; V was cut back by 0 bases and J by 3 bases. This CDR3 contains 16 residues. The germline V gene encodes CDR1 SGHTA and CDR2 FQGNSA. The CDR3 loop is CASSLAARGPKETQYF. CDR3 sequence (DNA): TGTGCCAGCAGCTTAGCAGCCAGGGGGCCAAAAGAGACCCAGTACTTC.

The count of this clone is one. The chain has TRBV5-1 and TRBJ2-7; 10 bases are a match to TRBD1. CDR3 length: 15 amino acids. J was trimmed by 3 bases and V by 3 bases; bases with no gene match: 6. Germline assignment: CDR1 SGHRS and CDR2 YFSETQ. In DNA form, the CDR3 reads TGCGCCAGCAGCTCCCTGGGACAGGGGATCTACGAGCAGTACTTC. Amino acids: CASSSLGQGIYEQYF.

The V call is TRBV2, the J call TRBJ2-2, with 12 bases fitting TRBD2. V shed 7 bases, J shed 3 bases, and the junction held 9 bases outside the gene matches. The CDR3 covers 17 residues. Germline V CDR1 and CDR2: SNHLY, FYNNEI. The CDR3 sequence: CASTPGLAGRYTGELFF. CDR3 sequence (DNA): TGTGCCAGCACCCCGGGACTAGCGGGTCGATACACCGGGGAGCTGTTTTTT.

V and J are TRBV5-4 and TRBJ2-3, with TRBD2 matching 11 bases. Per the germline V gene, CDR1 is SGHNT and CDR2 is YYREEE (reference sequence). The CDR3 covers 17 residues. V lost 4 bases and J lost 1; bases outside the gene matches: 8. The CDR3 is CASSQAGTSGRTDTQYF. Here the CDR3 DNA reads TGTGCCAGCAGCCAAGCCGGGACTAGCGGACGCACAGATACGCAGTATTTT.